A selection of T cell receptor beta chains follows, all from one sample in a study of blood T cells in healthy people across ages. TCRdb analysed the 5' RACE reads with MiXCR anew, one entry per CDR3 protein. The profile shows roughly 900,000 distinct CDR3 sequences, roughly 52% of them singletons. Sequencing used blood. The receptors were gathered from a man between 25 and 39 years old in good health. Each CDR3 is given with its conserved first and last residue. D genes are given only for firm matches. Expanded clones are given a class, and other clones once, few, many or no size at all.

CDR3	DNA	J	size	length	D	V
CASTPGQGLINEQFF	TGTGCCAGCACCCCGGGACAGGGGTTAATCAATGAGCAGTTCTTC	TRBJ2-1	-	15	TRBD1	TRBV9
CASSGTGTGLYEQYF	TGTGCCAGCAGCGGGACCGGGACAGGGCTATACGAGCAGTACTTC	TRBJ2-7	-	15	TRBD1	TRBV7-2
CAISEGQGGYEQYF	TGTGCCATCAGTGAGGGGCAAGGGGGCTACGAGCAGTACTTC	TRBJ2-7	-	14	-	TRBV10-3
CASSDRRLQETQYF	TGTGCCAGCAGTGATCGCCGGCTCCAAGAGACCCAGTACTTC	TRBJ2-5	-	14	-	TRBV2
CSVLSRSQGKVAAEAFF	TGCAGCGTTTTATCCCGGAGTCAGGGGAAGGTCGCCGCTGAGGCTTTCTTT	TRBJ1-1	-	17	-	TRBV29-1
CASSLRPGGSTDTQYF	TGCGCCAGCAGCCTTCGACCGGGGGGAAGCACAGATACGCAGTATTTT	TRBJ2-3	few	16	TRBD2	TRBV4-1
CASTYPGLVMTQYF	TGTGCCAGCACCTACCCTGGACTAGTCATGACTCAGTACTTC	TRBJ2-7	-	14	TRBD2	TRBV28
CASGGAVVTGELFF	TGTGCCAGCGGTGGGGCTGTGGTGACCGGGGAGCTGTTTTTT	TRBJ2-2	few	14	-	TRBV12-3/TRBV12-4
CASSLAGRVNTGELFF	TGTGCCAGCAGTTTAGCGGGACGGGTTAACACCGGGGAGCTGTTTTTT	TRBJ2-2	-	16	-	TRBV27
CASSVFNRQSTDTQYF	TGTGCCAGCAGTGTCTTTAATCGGCAGAGCACAGATACGCAGTATTTT	TRBJ2-3	-	16	-	TRBV2
CASSPGTGRRNEQFF	TGTGCCAGCAGCCCCGGGACAGGGAGGCGCAATGAGCAGTTCTTC	TRBJ2-1	-	15	TRBD1	TRBV7-9
CASSPGTSIYNEQFF	TGTGCCAGCTCACCAGGGACTAGCATCTACAATGAGCAGTTCTTC	TRBJ2-1	-	15	TRBD2	TRBV18
CASSLVQGGQLFF	TGTGCCAGCAGCTTAGTTCAGGGCGGGCAGCTGTTTTTT	TRBJ1-4	-	13	-	TRBV7-9
CARKRGPNSGNTIYF	TGTGCCAGAAAGAGGGGACCGAACTCTGGAAACACCATATATTTT	TRBJ1-3	-	15	-	TRBV21-1
CASSSDRARSEQYF	TGTGCCAGCAGTTCTGACAGGGCTAGAAGCGAGCAGTACTTC	TRBJ2-7	-	14	TRBD1	TRBV7-9
CASSAAGGSSYEQYF	TGTGCCAGCAGCGCAGCGGGAGGAAGCTCCTACGAGCAGTACTTC	TRBJ2-7	-	15	TRBD2	TRBV7-2
CASRRGRNWYNEQFF	TGTGCCAGCAGACGAGGAAGGAACTGGTACAATGAGCAGTTCTTC	TRBJ2-1	-	15	-	TRBV3-1
CSARVKWGNAPNQPQHF	TGCAGTGCTAGAGTTAAGTGGGGAAATGCTCCCAATCAGCCCCAGCATTTT	TRBJ1-5	-	17	-	TRBV20-1
CASSTTTGGGEQFF	TGTGCCAGCAGTACCACAACAGGGGGCGGCGAGCAGTTCTTC	TRBJ2-1	once	14	TRBD1	TRBV14
CSVEERQMAFF	TGCAGCGTTGAAGAGAGGCAGATGGCTTTCTTT	TRBJ1-1	few	11	-	TRBV29-1
CASSFSGGRLAQYF	TGTGCCAGCAGTTTTAGCGGGGGCCGGTTGGCCCAGTACTTC	TRBJ2-5	-	14	TRBD2	TRBV27
CASSQSGGAGNEQFF	TGTGCCAGCAGCCAAAGCGGGGGGGCCGGTAATGAGCAGTTCTTC	TRBJ2-1	few	15	TRBD2	TRBV28
CSANRATRTDTQYF	TGCAGTGCTAACAGGGCCACACGCACAGATACGCAGTATTTT	TRBJ2-3	-	14	-	TRBV20-1
CASSPLRAQYF	TGTGCCAGCAGTCCCCTGCGAGCCCAGTACTTC	TRBJ2-5	-	11	-	TRBV28
CASSLRARNTEAFF	TGTGCCAGCAGCCTCCGGGCGAGGAACACTGAAGCTTTCTTT	TRBJ1-1	once	14	-	TRBV11-1
CSARETSGGTDTQYF	TGCAGTGCTAGAGAGACTAGCGGGGGGACAGATACGCAGTATTTT	TRBJ2-3	few	15	TRBD2	TRBV20-1